What follows describes a single T cell receptor beta chain. Its antigen remains unidentified. PCR employed 60 Vbeta and 13 Jbeta primers. Profiling relied on immunoSEQ multiplex PCR, and the TCRdb table lists in-frame clones only, not all of them. The sample consists of around 140,000 clones, about 74% of them appearing once. The data were taken from a study of cytomegalovirus exposure and HLA in healthy donors. Points from the study as a whole: The study designated about 180 TCR beta chains cytomegalovirus-associated. By HLA locus, TCR association rates varied in a later analysis, with DRB1 showing the most and HLA-C the fewest.

Donors in the study were healthy people who gave bone marrow. Trimming took off 4 bases at V and 5 bases at J, with 12 bases between the two ends. Germline lookup yields CDR1 SGHRS and CDR2 YFSETQ. This CDR3 has 14 residues. The source is a man aged 35 to 55 in good health and CMV-seropositive. Sequencing was performed on PBMCs. The J gene is TRBJ2-2, the V gene TRBV5-1, with D possibly TRBD1 on 6 matching bases. The CDR3 nucleotides read TGCGCCAGCAGCCGGGACACAGAAACCGGGGAGCTGTTTTTT. Translating it yields CASSRDTETGELFF. The complete variable domain, with remaining parts taken from reference TRBV5-1 and TRBJ2-2, reads KAGVTQTPRYLIKTRGQQVTLSCSPISGHRSVSWYQQTPGQGLQFLFEYFSETQRNKGNFPGRFSGRQFSNSRSEMNVSTLELGDSALYLCASSRDTETGELFFGEGSRLTVL.